This passage covers 21 T cell receptor beta chains from one sample sequenced in a study of T cells after yellow fever vaccination. TCRdb reprocessed the 5' RACE reads via MiXCR and lists one record per CDR3 protein. This sample has 300,000 to 400,000 distinct CDR3 sequences, with 8.7% found just once. The sequencing here drew on PBMCs, taken on the day of the first yellow fever vaccination. The receptors stem from a man aged 18 to 30 who received the YFV17D yellow fever vaccine.

Concerning this clonotype: This sequence may be a read error, since a much larger clone differs from it by one base. The conserved closing phenylalanine or tryptophan is absent in this CDR3, likely reflecting a read error. This chain connects TRBV20-1 to TRBJ2-4, with 8 positions matching TRBD1. With 6 bases clipped from V and 1 base from J, the junction kept 14 bases outside the gene matches. The CDR3 has 17 residues. The V gene's germline CDR1 is DFQATT and CDR2 SNEGSKA (reference sequence). DNA of the CDR3: TGCAGTGCCCAAGCTCCCCAGGGGGCTGGCGCCAAAAACATTCAGTACTCC. Encoded protein: CSAQAPQGAGAKNIQYS.

This clonotype was counted between two and nine times. The J gene is TRBJ2-5, the V gene TRBV10-2, with D maybe TRBD2 (7 bases). Trimming cost V 2 bases and J 0 bases, with 13 bases left between them. Germline loops: CDR1 WSHSY, CDR2 SAAADI. This CDR3 has 16 amino acids. The CDR3 region has the DNA TGCGCCAGCAGTGAGAGGTGGGGGGGGCACCAAGAGACCCAGTACTTC. Translation gives CASSERWGGHQETQYF.

This clonotype was detected ten times or more. The gene calls are TRBV4-2 and TRBJ1-3, with D unresolved. This CDR3 spans 15 amino acids. CDR1 is LGHNA and CDR2 is YNFKEQ in the germline V gene. V dropped 4 bases and J dropped 0 bases, with 10 bases sitting between them. The CDR3 sequence is CASSPESASGNTIYF. In nucleotides, the CDR3 is TGTGCCAGCAGCCCCGAATCGGCCTCTGGAAACACCATATATTTT.

This clonotype was detected a few times. V gene TRBV29-1 combines with J gene TRBJ2-3; D is uncertain. CDR3 length equals 15 residues. V lost 1 base to trimming and J lost 3 bases, with 14 bases between them. The germline V gene encodes CDR1 SQVTM and CDR2 ANQGSEA. The CDR3 region has the DNA TGCAGCGTTGAAGTTGTAGGGTTTTCAACAGATACGCAGTATTTT. Protein product: CSVEVVGFSTDTQYF.

The table lists this clonotype with a few counts. This sequence joins TRBV6-5 and TRBJ1-2; D gene unclear. The CDR3 runs 13 residues. Germline CDR1 reads MNHEY; CDR2 reads SVGAGI. Between the trimmed V and J ends, which lost 0 bases and 6 bases, there was a span of 8 bases. The CDR3 sequence: CASSYSNGNGYTF. CDR3 nucleotides: TGTGCCAGCAGTTACTCGAATGGGAATGGCTACACCTTC.

The V and J genes are TRBV20-1 and TRBJ2-4; D not resolved. The V gene's germline CDR1 is DFQATT and CDR2 SNEGSKA (reference sequence). V was trimmed by 5 bases and J by 0 bases, leaving 8 bases between them. The CDR3 runs 13 residues. The CDR3 reads CSASYLAKNIQYF. CDR3 sequence (DNA): TGCAGTGCTTCTTATTTAGCCAAAAACATTCAGTACTTC.

V is TRBV12-3 or TRBV12-4 and J is TRBJ2-5; D uncertain. Deletions cut 2 bases from V and 1 base from J, with 14 bases between. The CDR3 sequence is 16 residues long. DNA of the CDR3: TGTGCCAGCAGTTTAAGGTATAAAGGGATCCAAGAGACCCAGTACTTC. It encodes CASSLRYKGIQETQYF.

This clonotype was detected only a few times. The CDR3 nucleotides are TGCGCCAGCAGCCAAGAGTGGTATCAGCCCCAGCATTTT. Its protein product is CASSQEWYQPQHF. The V call is TRBV4-1, the J call TRBJ1-5; D ambiguous. The CDR3 runs 13 residues. Per the germline V gene, CDR1 is MGHRA and CDR2 is YSYEKL. V dropped 0 bases and J dropped 5 bases, with 5 bases sitting between them.

There are a few counts of this clonotype. The chain recombines TRBV27 with TRBJ2-7, with 7 bases identical to TRBD1. CDR1 is MNHEY and CDR2 is SMNVEV in the germline V gene (reference sequence). V was clipped by 3 bases and J by 2 bases; unmatched bases: 16. The length of the CDR3 is 18 residues. CDR3 nucleotides: TGTGCCAGCAGTTTTTCTTTCATACCGGGACAGTACGCCTACGAGCAGTACTTC. It is translated as CASSFSFIPGQYAYEQYF.

At least ten counts were recorded for this clonotype. This chain links TRBV12-3 or TRBV12-4 with TRBJ2-3; no definite D call. The V end was cut by 3 bases, the J end by 4 bases, with 5 bases between. This CDR3 has 12 amino acids. As DNA, the CDR3 is TGTGCCAGCAGTTTTTCGCCAGATACGCAGTATTTT. Translation: CASSFSPDTQYF.

This clonotype was counted many times. The V and J genes are TRBV3-1 and TRBJ2-5; the match to TRBD2 covers 9 bases. The CDR3 contains 16 residues. CDR1 LGHDT and CDR2 YNNKEL come from the germline V gene (reference sequence). V lost 2 bases, J lost 5 bases, and 9 bases stayed unmatched. The CDR3 reads CASSQTGRGGLETQYF. The CDR3 DNA reads TGTGCCAGCAGCCAAACCGGGCGGGGGGGTTTGGAGACCCAGTACTTC.

The sample holds a few counts of this clonotype. This rearrangement joins TRBV7-7 to TRBJ2-5; possible D gene TRBD2, 6 bases. The V and J ends lost 5 bases and 2 bases respectively, with 15 bases between them. The CDR3 covers 15 residues. Germline CDR1 and CDR2: SSHAT and FNYEAQ (reference sequence). The CDR3 here is CASSPGLALQETQYF. For the CDR3, the DNA is TGTGCCAGCAGCCCCGGGCTAGCGCTTCAAGAGACCCAGTACTTC.

The chain joins TRBV4-1 to TRBJ2-7; D is uncertain. The CDR3 loop spans 16 amino acids. The ends were cut back, 1 base at V and 0 bases at J, with 13 bases in the middle. CDR1 and CDR2 from the germline V gene are MGHRA and YSYEKL. The CDR3 DNA reads as TGCGCCAGCAGCCAAGTTCTCGGCCAGAGCTCCTACGAGCAGTACGTC. It is translated as CASSQVLGQSSYEQYV.

This chain connects TRBV9 to TRBJ1-6; D is unresolved. CDR1 and CDR2 from the germline V gene are SGDLS and YYNGEE. Trimming removed 0 bases from V and 9 bases from J, with 16 bases in between. The CDR3 spans 16 residues. In nucleotides, the CDR3 is TGTGCCAGCAGCGTAGGTTGGAGGGTCGAGGGTTCACCCCTCCACTTT. Translating gives CASSVGWRVEGSPLHF. The whole variable domain, filled in from reference TRBV9 and TRBJ1-6, reads DSGVTQTPKHLITATGQRVTLRCSPRSGDLSVYWYQQSLDQGLQFLIQYYNGEERAKGNILERFSAQQFPDLHSELNLSSLELGDSALYFCASSVGWRVEGSPLHFGNGTRLTVT.

This clonotype was seen a few times. This chain links TRBV4-1 with TRBJ2-5, with TRBD2 matching over 12 bases. Trimming cost V 4 bases and J 5 bases; bases outside gene matches: 8. The CDR3 sequence is 16 residues long. Germline assignment: CDR1 MGHRA and CDR2 YSYEKL. The CDR3, as DNA: TGCGCCAGCAGCCCAATAGGACTAGCGGGGCGGGAGACCCAGTACTTC. Its protein product is CASSPIGLAGRETQYF.

This clonotype was detected ten times or more. This rearrangement joins TRBV12-3 or TRBV12-4 to TRBJ2-3; 14 nucleotides agree with TRBD2. The CDR3 sequence is 14 residues long. V lost 10 bases to trimming and J lost 6 bases; unmatched junction nucleotides: 6. CDR3 DNA sequence: TGTGCCACCCGACTAGCGGGGGGGCCGGATACGCAGTATTTT. This codes for CATRLAGGPDTQYF.

The chain carries TRBV6-1 and TRBJ2-1, with D unresolved. This CDR3 has 14 amino acids. Germline V gene lookup returns CDR1 MNHNS and CDR2 SASEGT. The V end lost 4 bases, the J end lost 6 bases, and 13 bases lay between the germline ends. Here the CDR3 DNA reads TGTGCCAGCAGTGCCCACGTAAAGGGCAATGAGCAGTTCTTC. Translation gives CASSAHVKGNEQFF.

V is TRBV7-9 and J is TRBJ1-1; D is perhaps TRBD1 (5 bases). CDR1 is SEHNR, CDR2 FQNEAQ, per germline (reference sequence). This CDR3 spans 15 amino acids. Trimming removed 5 bases from V and 5 bases from J, with 18 bases in between. The CDR3 DNA is TGTGCCAGCAGCCCCGGCTGGGGGAAAGGAACTGAAGCTTTCTTT. It encodes CASSPGWGKGTEAFF.

In its sample, this clonotype was seen a few times. V gene TRBV11-2 combines with J gene TRBJ1-4; TRBD1 might be the D (6 bases). With 3 bases removed from V and 5 bases from J, the gap between germline ends came to 13 bases. The CDR3 sequence is 15 residues long. CDR1 SGHAT and CDR2 FQNNGV come from the germline V gene. The CDR3 DNA is TGTGCCAGCAGCTTTGCTTGGGGGCCCAATGAAAAACTGTTTTTT. Residues: CASSFAWGPNEKLFF.

This clonotype appeared a few times. The chain combines TRBV7-8 with TRBJ2-5, with 13 bases fitting TRBD2. The CDR3 extends over 19 amino acids. Germline loops: CDR1 SGHVS, CDR2 FQNEAQ. J was trimmed by 1 base and V by 4 bases; bases with no gene match: 12. The CDR3 DNA reads TGTGCCAGCAGCTCAGCGGGTGGACTAGCGGGGGCCGTCCAAGAGACCCAGTACTTC. As protein: CASSSAGGLAGAVQETQYF.

The V call is TRBV10-3, the J call TRBJ2-7; tentatively, D is TRBD2 (6 bases). V shed 5 bases and J shed 3 bases, with 11 bases lying between them. The CDR3 length is 13 residues. The germline V gene encodes CDR1 ENHRY and CDR2 SYGVKD. The CDR3 coding sequence is TGTGCCATCAGTCCTGCGGGACTCTACGAGCAGTACGTC. Translation gives CAISPAGLYEQYV.